The source of this T cell receptor (beta chain) is a study of T cell repertoires in cytomegalovirus infection. Background on the study: TCR beta signatures that were public indicated CMV infection and matching HLA type.

This CDR3 comprises 13 residues. In germline, CDR1 is MNHEY, CDR2 SMNVEV (reference sequence). Trimming removed 5 bases from V and 2 bases from J, with 10 bases in between. Study-wide results and limits: Totalled public TCR beta family frequency picked out people who carried CMV plus the relevant HLA.

Of note for this clonotype: Its antigen is unknown.

TCRdb re-called the reads with MiXCR, one entry per CDR3 protein. The table has roughly 230,000 distinct CDR3 sequences, 17% seen once. The sample was CD8+ T cells from PBMCs. The source is a human donor in good health (CMV status not recorded). Some clones in this sample may be carry-over from other donors' samples. The chain couples TRBV27 to TRBJ2-7; D perhaps matches TRBD1 (6 bases). The CDR3 coding sequence is TGTGCCAGCAGTAACAGACAGGCCTACGAGCAGTACTTC. This sequence encodes CASSNRQAYEQYF.